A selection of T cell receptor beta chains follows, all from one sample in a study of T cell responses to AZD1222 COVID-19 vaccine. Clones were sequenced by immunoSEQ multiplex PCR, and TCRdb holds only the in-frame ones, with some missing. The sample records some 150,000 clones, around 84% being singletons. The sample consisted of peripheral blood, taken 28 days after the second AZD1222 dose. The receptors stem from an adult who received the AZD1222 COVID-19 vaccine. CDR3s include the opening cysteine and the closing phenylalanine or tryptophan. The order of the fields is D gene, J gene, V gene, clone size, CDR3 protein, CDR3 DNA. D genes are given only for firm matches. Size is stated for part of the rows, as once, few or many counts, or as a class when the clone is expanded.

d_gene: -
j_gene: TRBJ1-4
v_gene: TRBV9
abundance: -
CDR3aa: CASSVAPATNEKLFF
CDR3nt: TGTGCCAGCAGCGTAGCTCCAGCAACTAATGAAAAACTGTTTTTT

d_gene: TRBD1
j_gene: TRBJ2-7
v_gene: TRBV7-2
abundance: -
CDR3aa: CASSPHPTGSYEQYF
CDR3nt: TGTGCCAGCTCCCCCCACCCGACAGGGTCCTACGAGCAGTACTTC

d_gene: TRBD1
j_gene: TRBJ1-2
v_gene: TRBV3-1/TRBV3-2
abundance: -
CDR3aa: CASSQETGGGYTF
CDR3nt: TGTGCCAGCAGCCAAGAGACAGGGGGCGGCTACACCTTC

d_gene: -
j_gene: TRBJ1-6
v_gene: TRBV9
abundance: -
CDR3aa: CASGDGSSYNSPLHF
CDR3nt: TGTGCCAGCGGCGACGGGAGCTCCTATAATTCACCCCTCCACTTT

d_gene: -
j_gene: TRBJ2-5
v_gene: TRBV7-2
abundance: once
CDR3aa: CASSPSSAETQYF
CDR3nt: TGTGCCAGCAGCCCCTCTAGCGCAGAGACCCAGTACTTC

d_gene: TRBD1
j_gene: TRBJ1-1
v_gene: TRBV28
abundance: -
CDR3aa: CASSLYVAGGDLFTEAFF
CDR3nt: TGTGCCAGCAGTTTATACGTCGCAGGGGGCGATTTGTTCACTGAAGCTTTCTTT

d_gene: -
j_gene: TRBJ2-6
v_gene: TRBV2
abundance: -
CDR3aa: CASRTWDSGANVLTF
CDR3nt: TGTGCCAGCAGGACTTGGGACTCTGGGGCCAACGTCCTGACTTTC

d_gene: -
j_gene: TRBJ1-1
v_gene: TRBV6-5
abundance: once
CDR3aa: CASSFRGYEAFF
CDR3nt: TGTGCCAGCAGTTTCCGGGGATATGAAGCTTTCTTT

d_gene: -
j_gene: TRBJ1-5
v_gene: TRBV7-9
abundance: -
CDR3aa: CASSSAMGGNQPQHF
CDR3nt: TGTGCCAGCAGCTCCGCGATGGGCGGCAATCAGCCCCAGCATTTT

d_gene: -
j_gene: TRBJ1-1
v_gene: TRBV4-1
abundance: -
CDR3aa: CASSPRLNTEAFF
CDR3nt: TGCGCCAGCAGCCCCAGGCTGAACACTGAAGCTTTCTTT

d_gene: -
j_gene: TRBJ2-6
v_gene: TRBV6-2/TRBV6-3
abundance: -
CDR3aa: CASSYHSGANVLTF
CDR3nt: TGTGCCAGCAGTTACCACTCTGGGGCCAACGTCCTGACTTTC

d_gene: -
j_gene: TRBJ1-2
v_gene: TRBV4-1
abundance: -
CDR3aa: CASSQAPGVTYGYTF
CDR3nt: TGCGCCAGCAGCCAAGCCCCGGGGGTGACCTATGGCTACACCTTC

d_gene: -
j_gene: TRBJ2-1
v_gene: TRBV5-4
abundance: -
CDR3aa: CASTSGGASSYNEQFF
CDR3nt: TGTGCCAGCACATCAGGAGGCGCCAGCTCCTACAATGAGCAGTTCTTC

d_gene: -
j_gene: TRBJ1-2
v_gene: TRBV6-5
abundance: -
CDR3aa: CASSGMKSGYTF
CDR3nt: TGTGCCAGCAGCGGAATGAAGTCTGGCTACACCTTC

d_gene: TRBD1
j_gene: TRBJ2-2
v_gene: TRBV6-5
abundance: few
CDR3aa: CASREDRWRGELFF
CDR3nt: TGTGCCAGCAGAGAGGACAGGTGGCGTGGGGAGCTGTTTTTT

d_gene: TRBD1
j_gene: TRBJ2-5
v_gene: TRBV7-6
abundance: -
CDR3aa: CASSAGTGRAETQYF
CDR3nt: TGTGCCAGCAGCGCCGGGACAGGGAGGGCAGAGACCCAGTACTTC

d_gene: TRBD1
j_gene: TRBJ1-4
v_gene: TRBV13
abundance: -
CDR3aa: CASSEGQGGRGNEKLFF
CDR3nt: TGTGCCAGCAGCGAGGGGCAGGGGGGAAGGGGTAATGAAAAACTGTTTTTT

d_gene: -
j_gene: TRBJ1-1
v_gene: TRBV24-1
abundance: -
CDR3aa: CATSNRGGTEAFF
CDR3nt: TGTGCCACCAGTAATCGGGGGGGCACTGAAGCTTTCTTT

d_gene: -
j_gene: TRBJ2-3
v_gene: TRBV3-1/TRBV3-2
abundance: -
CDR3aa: CASSQTTDTQYF
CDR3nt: TGTGCCAGCAGCCAGACGACAGATACGCAGTATTTT

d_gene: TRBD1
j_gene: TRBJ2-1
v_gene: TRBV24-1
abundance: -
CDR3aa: CATSDSGSDRGSYNEQFF
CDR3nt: TGTGCCACCAGTGATTCCGGATCGGACAGGGGTTCCTACAATGAGCAGTTCTTC

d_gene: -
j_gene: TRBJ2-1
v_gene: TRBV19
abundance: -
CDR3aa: CASSTQGTSPYNEQFF
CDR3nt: TGTGCCAGTAGTACCCAAGGGACTTCACCTTACAATGAGCAGTTCTTC

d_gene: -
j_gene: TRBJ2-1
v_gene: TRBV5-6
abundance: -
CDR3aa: CASNPSGQGSNEQFF
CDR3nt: -

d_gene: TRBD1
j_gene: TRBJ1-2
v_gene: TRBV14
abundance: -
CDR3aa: CASSQVVPDRGFSGYTF
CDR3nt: TGTGCCAGCAGCCAAGTTGTCCCTGACAGGGGATTTTCTGGCTACACCTTC

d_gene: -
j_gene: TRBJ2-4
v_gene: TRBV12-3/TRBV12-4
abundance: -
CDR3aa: CASSLAKNIQYF
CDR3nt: TGTGCCAGCAGTTTAGCCAAAAACATTCAGTACTTC

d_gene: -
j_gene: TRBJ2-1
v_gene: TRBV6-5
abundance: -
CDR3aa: CASAHERRHNEQFF
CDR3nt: TGTGCCAGTGCTCACGAGCGGAGGCACAATGAGCAGTTCTTC

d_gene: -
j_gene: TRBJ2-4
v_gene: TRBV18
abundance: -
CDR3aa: CASSPQGAQNIQYF
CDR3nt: TGTGCCAGCTCACCACAGGGAGCCCAAAACATTCAGTACTTC

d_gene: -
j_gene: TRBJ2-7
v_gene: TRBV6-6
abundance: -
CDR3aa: CASSWSSATSSYEQYF
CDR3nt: TGTGCCAGCAGTTGGTCTAGCGCGACCAGCTCCTACGAGCAGTACTTC

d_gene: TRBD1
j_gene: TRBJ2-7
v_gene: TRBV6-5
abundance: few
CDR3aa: CASREGQGSYEQYF
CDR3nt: TGTGCCAGCAGGGAGGGACAGGGATCGTACGAGCAGTACTTC

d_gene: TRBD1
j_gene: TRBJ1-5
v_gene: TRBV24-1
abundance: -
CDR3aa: CATPGQGRFYDQPQHF
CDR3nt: TGTGCCACCCCTGGACAGGGGAGGTTTTACGATCAGCCCCAGCATTTT

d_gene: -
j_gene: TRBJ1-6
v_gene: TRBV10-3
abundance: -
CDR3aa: CAISEGGPSSYNSPLHF
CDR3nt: TGTGCCATCAGTGAGGGGGGGCCTAGCTCCTATAATTCACCCCTCCACTTT

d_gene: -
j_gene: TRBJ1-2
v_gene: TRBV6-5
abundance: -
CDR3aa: CASSYIGGISNYGYTF
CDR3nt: TGTGCCAGCAGTTATATCGGGGGCATATCGAACTATGGCTACACCTTC

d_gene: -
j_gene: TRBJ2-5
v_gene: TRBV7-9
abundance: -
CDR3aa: CASSPRWDVRQETQYF
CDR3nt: TGTGCCAGCAGCCCGAGATGGGACGTACGACAAGAGACCCAGTACTTC

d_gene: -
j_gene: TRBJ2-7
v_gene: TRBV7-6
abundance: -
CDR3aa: CASSPNLGGYEQYF
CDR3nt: TGTGCCAGCAGCCCGAACCTCGGGGGCTACGAGCAGTACTTC

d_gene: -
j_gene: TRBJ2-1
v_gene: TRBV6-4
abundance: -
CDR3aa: CASSEIHRWENNEQFF
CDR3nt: TGTGCCAGCAGTGAGATTCACCGGTGGGAAAACAATGAGCAGTTCTTC

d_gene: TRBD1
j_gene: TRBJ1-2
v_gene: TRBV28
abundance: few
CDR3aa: CASKSGTGMIDGYTF
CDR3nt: TGTGCCAGCAAATCCGGGACAGGGATGATCGATGGCTACACCTTC

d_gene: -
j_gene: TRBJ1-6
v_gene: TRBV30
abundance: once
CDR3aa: CAWSTGGLDNSPLHF
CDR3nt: TGTGCCTGGAGCACCGGGGGACTGGACAATTCACCCCTCCACTTT